The T cell receptor beta chain described here comes from a study of long-term antiretroviral therapy in people with HIV. The United States was where all participants with HIV were treated. Study-level points and caveats: Possibly under older ART regimens, blood was drawn between about 2004 and 2017. The data indicate that diversity increased after ART but remained below transplant donor controls.

The CDR3 runs 16 residues. V was pared by 0 bases and J by 2 bases, with 10 bases between. Germline V lookup: CDR1 MNHEY, CDR2 SVGAGI. At survey level, the immunoSEQ assay was run in its v3.0 version. Repertoires were generated with immunoSEQ multiplex PCR, while TCRdb's copy carries only in-frame clones and drops some. The data show 24,000 or so clones, around 82% seen once. A word on this clone: Antigen specificity is unknown.

The sample consisted of unsorted PBMCs, taken 0.5 years after starting antiretroviral therapy. The chain combines TRBV6-5 with TRBJ2-2; no firm D call. The clonotype originates from a woman aged 40 to 50 with HIV. CDR3 sequence (DNA): TGTGCCAGCAGTTACTCGCAGCTTTATAACACCGGGGAGCTGTTTTTT. This encodes CASSYSQLYNTGELFF.